One and the same sample provided the 32 T cell receptor beta chains below, sequenced in a study of T cells in narcolepsy. The method was immunoSEQ multiplex PCR; TCRdb's version includes in-frame clones alone and lacks a portion of them. In the table there are over 30,000 clones, about 85% of which are singletons. The sequenced sample consisted of CD45RA- memory CD4+ T cells from PBMCs. The receptor set was obtained from a human donor with narcolepsy.

V usage is TRBV6-1 and J usage is TRBJ1-3; D might be TRBD1 (6 bases). CDR1 MNHNS and CDR2 SASEGT come from the germline V gene. This CDR3 spans 16 amino acids. The V end lost 2 bases, the J end lost 0 bases, and 11 bases lay between the germline ends. The CDR3 DNA sequence: TGTGCCAGCAGTGAAAGGGGGTCCTCCTCTGGAAACACCATATATTTT. This sequence encodes CASSERGSSSGNTIYF.

The chain has TRBV4-3 and TRBJ1-1, with TRBD1 as a possible D gene (5 bases). The ends were cut back, 4 bases at V and 3 bases at J, with 12 bases in the middle. The CDR3 covers 14 residues. The germline V gene has CDR1 LGHNA and CDR2 YSLEER. The CDR3 protein is CASSPWDRDTEAFF. The CDR3, as DNA: TGCGCCAGCAGCCCATGGGACCGCGACACTGAAGCTTTCTTT.

The V and J genes are TRBV7-3 and TRBJ2-5; D gene ambiguous. The germline V gene has CDR1 SGHTA and CDR2 FQGTGA. V was clipped by 5 bases and J by 4 bases, with 11 bases between them. This CDR3 spans 13 amino acids. Here the CDR3 DNA reads TGTGCCAGCAGCCGCAGGACGGGAGAGACCCAGTACTTC. Translated, it gives CASSRRTGETQYF.

The rearrangement uses TRBV30 and TRBJ1-5; TRBD1 might be the D (5 bases). Between the trimmed V and J ends, which lost 5 bases and 6 bases, there was a span of 14 bases. The CDR3 sequence is 13 residues long. Germline lookup yields CDR1 GTSNPN and CDR2 SVGIG (reference sequence). CDR3 sequence (DNA): TGTGCCTGGTCTGGCGGGGCGGGTCAGCCCCAGCATTTT. Translated, it gives CAWSGGAGQPQHF.

This chain links TRBV5-1 with TRBJ2-3, with TRBD2 matching over 8 bases. J was trimmed by 3 bases and V by 0 bases; bases with no gene match: 6. Germline CDR1 SGHRS, CDR2 YFSETQ. This CDR3 is built from 16 residues. CDR3 DNA sequence: TGCGCCAGCAGCTTGGCCGGCGGGAGGAATACAGATACGCAGTATTTT. Translated: CASSLAGGRNTDTQYF.

This chain uses TRBV19 with TRBJ1-1; no definite D call. V lost 3 bases, J lost 1 base, and 6 bases lay in between. CDR3 length: 13 residues. CDR1 is LNHDA, CDR2 SQIVND, per germline (reference sequence). CDR3 coding DNA: TGTGCCAGTAGTATCGGGAGGAACACTGAAGCTTTCTTT. It translates to CASSIGRNTEAFF.

V and J are TRBV7-9 and TRBJ2-3; 8 nucleotides match TRBD2. The CDR3 length is 18 residues. J lost 6 bases, V lost 5 bases, and 19 bases had no gene match. Germline CDR1 and CDR2: SEHNR and FQNEAQ (reference sequence). As DNA, the CDR3 is TGTGCCAGCAGCCCGTCGGGGGGGCGGGGGCCCCGGGGGGATACGCAGTATTTT. This gives the protein CASSPSGGRGPRGDTQYF.

The rearrangement links TRBV7-9 to TRBJ2-5; D gene ambiguous. Germline-derived CDR1 and CDR2 are SEHNR and FQNEAQ (reference sequence). Between the trimmed V and J ends, which lost 10 bases and 5 bases, there was a span of 20 bases. This CDR3 spans 14 amino acids. Here the CDR3 reads CANRPPDGSETQYF. The DNA for the CDR3 is TGTGCCAACCGCCCCCCGGACGGCTCGGAGACCCAGTACTTC.

This chain joins TRBV5-1 and TRBJ2-7; 9 nucleotides align to TRBD1. The CDR3 sequence is 14 residues long. Germline V gene sequence: CDR1 SGHRS, CDR2 YFSETQ. V was clipped by 7 bases and J by 4 bases; unmatched bases: 9. The CDR3 nucleotides are TGCGCCAGCCGACCGGGACAGGGACCTTACGAGCAGTACTTC. Translated: CASRPGQGPYEQYF.

This chain uses TRBV30 with TRBJ1-4, with D possibly TRBD1 on 5 matching bases. Germline values: CDR1 GTSNPN, CDR2 SVGIG (reference sequence). Trimming took off 5 bases at V and 7 bases at J, with 17 bases between the two ends. The CDR3 runs 14 residues. CDR3 nucleotide sequence: TGTGCCTGGGGGATCGGGACTTTCGGTGAAAAACTGTTTTTT. It codes for CAWGIGTFGEKLFF.

V usage is TRBV30 and J usage is TRBJ2-1; no definite D call. V was trimmed by 0 bases and J by 8 bases, leaving 5 bases between them. Germline-derived CDR1 and CDR2 are GTSNPN and SVGIG (reference sequence). The CDR3 consists of 11 residues. DNA of the CDR3: TGTGCCTGGAGTGTACTGGATGAGCAGTTCTTC. This translates into CAWSVLDEQFF. Complete variable domain (other parts from reference TRBV30 and TRBJ2-1): SQTIHQWPATLVQPVGSPLSLECTVEGTSNPNLYWYRQAAGRGLQLLFYSVGIGQISSEVPQNLSASRPQDRQFILSSKKLLLSDSGFYLCAWSVLDEQFFGPGTRLTVL.

The rearrangement joins TRBV19 to TRBJ1-2, with 7 positions matching TRBD1. Trimming cost V 5 bases and J 6 bases; bases outside gene matches: 6. Germline V CDR1 and CDR2: LNHDA, SQIVND (reference sequence). This CDR3 is 13 amino acids long. The CDR3 DNA is TGTGCCAGTAGTGCGCGAACAGGGGATGGCTACACCTTC. This gives the protein CASSARTGDGYTF.

In this sample, this clone turned up a few times. The CDR3 region is CASSVINTEAFF. As DNA, the CDR3 is TGTGCCAGCTCAGTGATTAACACTGAAGCTTTCTTT. The V gene is TRBV18, the J gene TRBJ1-1, with unresolved D. Germline V CDR1 and CDR2: KGHSH, LQKENI. V dropped 5 bases and J dropped 2 bases, with 6 bases sitting between them. There are 12 residues in the CDR3.

The J gene is TRBJ2-7, the V gene TRBV12-5; either TRBD1 or TRBD2 may supply D (5 bases each). Germline CDR1 reads LGHNT; CDR2 reads FRNRAP. V gave up 6 bases and J gave up 0 bases, with 12 bases separating them. This CDR3 region has 14 residues. The CDR3 DNA reads as TGTGCTAGTGGACGGGACGGTGGCTCCTACGAGCAGTACTTC. This sequence encodes CASGRDGGSYEQYF.

This chain connects TRBV6-6 to TRBJ1-1, with a tentative D call TRBD1 (6 bases). Trimming left V 0 bases short and J 5 bases short, with 13 bases between. The germline gives CDR1 MNHNY, CDR2 SVGAGI (reference sequence). The CDR3 spans 15 residues. CDR3: CASSYSQGGATEAFF. DNA for the CDR3: TGTGCCAGCAGTTACTCACAGGGCGGAGCAACTGAAGCTTTCTTT.

This chain connects TRBV19 to TRBJ2-1; possible D gene TRBD1, 6 bases. This CDR3 is 13 amino acids long. Germline lookup yields CDR1 LNHDA and CDR2 SQIVND (reference sequence). V gave up 6 bases and J gave up 7 bases, with 13 bases separating them. The CDR3 protein is CASRMIQGNEQFF. CDR3 nucleotides: TGTGCCAGTAGAATGATACAGGGAAATGAGCAGTTCTTC.

The V and J genes are TRBV18 and TRBJ2-1; TRBD1 agrees at 10 bases. CDR3 length equals 15 residues. Germline loops: CDR1 KGHSH, CDR2 LQKENI. V was pared by 3 bases and J by 6 bases, with 5 bases of the junction left unmatched. The CDR3 DNA follows: TGTGCCAGCTCACCTGGACAGGGGGGACGCAATGAGCAGTTCTTC. Translating gives CASSPGQGGRNEQFF.

V usage is TRBV7-9 and J usage is TRBJ1-3, with D possibly TRBD1 on 5 matching bases. The CDR3 sequence is 16 residues long. Germline CDR1 SEHNR, CDR2 FQNEAQ (reference sequence). The V end lost 2 bases, the J end lost 2 bases, and 13 bases lay between the germline ends. CDR3 sequence: CASSLRTGGAGNTIYF. The DNA of the CDR3 is TGTGCCAGCAGCTTAAGGACGGGGGGAGCTGGAAACACCATATATTTT. Together with reference TRBV7-9 and TRBJ1-3, the CDR3 gives the full variable domain: DTGVSQNPRHKITKRGQNVTFRCDPISEHNRLYWYRQTLGQGPEFLTYFQNEAQLEKSRLLSDRFSAERPKGSFSTLEIQRTEQGDSAMYLCASSLRTGGAGNTIYFGEGSWLTVV.

The rearrangement joins TRBV2 to TRBJ1-1, with a tentative D call TRBD1 (5 bases). This CDR3 comprises 15 residues. Germline-derived CDR1 and CDR2 are SNHLY and FYNNEI. V lost 4 bases and J 4 bases, leaving 16 bases between the germline ends. CDR3 in DNA: TGTGCCAGCAGTGTCGACAGCCAAGTCCCCACTGAAGCTTTCTTT. Translating it yields CASSVDSQVPTEAFF. Combining the CDR3 with reference TRBV2 and TRBJ1-1 gives the whole variable domain EPEVTQTPSHQVTQMGQEVILRCVPISNHLYFYWYRQILGQKVEFLVSFYNNEISEKSEIFDDQFSVERPDGSNFTLKIRSTKLEDSAMYFCASSVDSQVPTEAFFGQGTRLTVV.

A single count supports this clone. The chain links TRBV7-2 to TRBJ1-2; possibly TRBD1 for D (6 bases). The germline CDR1 and CDR2 sequences are SGHTA and FQGNSA. Trimming stripped 1 base from V and 5 bases from J, with 20 bases between. The CDR3 runs 17 residues. CDR3 DNA sequence: TGTGCCAGCAGCTTAGACCCTTTAGAGGCGACAGGATATGGCTACACCTTC. Protein product: CASSLDPLEATGYGYTF.

The genes are TRBV6-5 and TRBJ2-5; TRBD1 aligns across 7 bases. Unmatched junction bases numbered 6, after V lost 11 bases and J lost 0 bases. The CDR3 runs 13 residues. Germline assignment: CDR1 MNHEY and CDR2 SVGAGI. The CDR3 protein is CAARDSYQETQYF. In DNA form, the CDR3 reads TGTGCCGCTAGGGACAGTTACCAAGAGACCCAGTACTTC.

The chain joins TRBV30 to TRBJ2-3; D is ambiguous. Germline values: CDR1 GTSNPN, CDR2 SVGIG (reference sequence). The CDR3 runs 14 residues. The V end was cut by 3 bases, the J end by 0 bases, with 10 bases between. The CDR3 DNA is TGTGCCTGGAGAAGATTTGCGAGCACAGATACGCAGTATTTT. It translates to CAWRRFASTDTQYF.

CDR3 in DNA: TGCGCCAGCAGCCAAGATTTGGGGGACCGACAACCCTACGAGCAGTACTTC. This sequence encodes CASSQDLGDRQPYEQYF. The chain couples TRBV4-3 to TRBJ2-7; D possibly matches TRBD1 or TRBD2 (5 bases each). V lost 0 bases and J lost 2, with 17 bases in between. This CDR3 has 17 residues. The germline CDR1 and CDR2 sequences are LGHNA and YSLEER.

The J gene is TRBJ2-3, the V gene TRBV6-5; no firm D call. The germline gives CDR1 MNHEY, CDR2 SVGAGI. Trimming shortened V by 5 bases and J by 1 base, and 10 bases separated the two germline ends. The CDR3 extends over 14 amino acids. CDR3 nucleotide sequence: TGTGCCAGCAGTGCCTCCTATGGCACAGATACGCAGTATTTT. The encoded protein is CASSASYGTDTQYF.

The J gene is TRBJ1-6, the V gene TRBV28; tentatively, D is TRBD1 (5 bases). The CDR3 runs 14 residues. Germline CDR1 is MDHEN and CDR2 is SYDVKM. V gave up 3 bases and J gave up 6 bases, with 9 bases separating them. The CDR3 loop is CASSFGRGNSPLHF. The CDR3 bases are TGTGCCAGCAGTTTCGGGAGGGGTAATTCACCCCTCCACTTT. The full variable domain, its missing parts supplied by reference TRBV28 and TRBJ1-6, is DVKVTQSSRYLVKRTGEKVFLECVQDMDHENMFWYRQDPGLGLRLIYFSYDVKMKEKGDIPEGYSVSREKKERFSLILESASTNQTSMYLCASSFGRGNSPLHFGNGTRLTVT.

The chain employs TRBV9 and TRBJ2-2, with D unresolved. This CDR3 contains 12 residues. CDR1 and CDR2 from the germline V gene are SGDLS and YYNGEE. Trimming pared 3 bases from V and 6 bases from J, leaving 6 bases between. This CDR3 is CASSGVPGELFF. The CDR3 DNA reads TGTGCCAGCAGCGGGGTTCCCGGGGAGCTGTTTTTT.

The chain joins TRBV7-2 to TRBJ2-1, with TRBD1 as a possible D gene (6 bases). The germline V gene encodes CDR1 SGHTA and CDR2 FQGNSA. This CDR3 is built from 13 residues. With 1 base removed from V and 9 bases from J, the gap between germline ends came to 10 bases. CDR3 region: CASSLDRAGEQFF. The CDR3 coding sequence is TGTGCCAGCAGCTTAGACAGGGCCGGTGAGCAGTTCTTC.

The V gene is TRBV10-3, the J gene TRBJ1-1; 7 nucleotides align to TRBD1. CDR1 and CDR2 from the germline V gene are ENHRY and SYGVKD. This CDR3 is 15 amino acids long. V dropped 7 bases and J dropped 1; count of bases not matched to a gene: 9. CDR3 sequence (DNA): TGTGCCATCAACCCCGAGGGGGCCCAGAACACTGAAGCTTTCTTT. Protein sequence: CAINPEGAQNTEAFF.

V gene TRBV28 combines with J gene TRBJ1-5, with unresolved D. CDR1 and CDR2 (germline): MDHEN, SYDVKM. V lost 3 bases to trimming and J lost 7 bases, with 10 bases between them. The CDR3 is made up of 13 amino acids. The CDR3 bases are TGTGCCAGCAGTTTTCAGGTCGGACAGCCCCAGCATTTT. It specifies CASSFQVGQPQHF.

This chain uses TRBV19 with TRBJ2-3, with a weak D call TRBD2 (5 bases). V lost 3 bases and J 5 bases, leaving 15 bases between the germline ends. Germline V lookup: CDR1 LNHDA, CDR2 SQIVND (reference sequence). CDR3 size: 15 residues. CDR3 loop: CASSILGLGLDTQYF. CDR3 nucleotide sequence: TGTGCCAGTAGTATTTTAGGACTTGGTTTAGATACGCAGTATTTT.

The V and J genes are TRBV30 and TRBJ2-7, with 8 bases lining up with TRBD1. The CDR3 runs 14 residues. Germline V gives CDR1 GTSNPN, CDR2 SVGIG (reference sequence). V lost 5 bases to trimming and J lost 1 base; unmatched junction nucleotides: 7. The CDR3 here is CAWQRGQGSYEQYF. CDR3 bases: TGTGCCTGGCAGAGAGGACAGGGATCCTACGAGCAGTACTTC. Full variable domain (missing parts from reference TRBV30 and TRBJ2-7): SQTIHQWPATLVQPVGSPLSLECTVEGTSNPNLYWYRQAAGRGLQLLFYSVGIGQISSEVPQNLSASRPQDRQFILSSKKLLLSDSGFYLCAWQRGQGSYEQYFGPGTRLTVT.

The chain is built from TRBV27 and TRBJ1-5; 7 bases are a match to TRBD1. Trimming removed 5 bases from V and 5 bases from J; junction bases left unmatched: 15. The V gene's germline CDR1 is MNHEY and CDR2 SMNVEV (reference sequence). CDR3 size: 17 residues. CDR3 protein: CASSPIGRQGRHQPQHF. CDR3 nucleotides: TGTGCCAGCAGTCCCATAGGACGACAGGGCCGTCATCAGCCCCAGCATTTT.